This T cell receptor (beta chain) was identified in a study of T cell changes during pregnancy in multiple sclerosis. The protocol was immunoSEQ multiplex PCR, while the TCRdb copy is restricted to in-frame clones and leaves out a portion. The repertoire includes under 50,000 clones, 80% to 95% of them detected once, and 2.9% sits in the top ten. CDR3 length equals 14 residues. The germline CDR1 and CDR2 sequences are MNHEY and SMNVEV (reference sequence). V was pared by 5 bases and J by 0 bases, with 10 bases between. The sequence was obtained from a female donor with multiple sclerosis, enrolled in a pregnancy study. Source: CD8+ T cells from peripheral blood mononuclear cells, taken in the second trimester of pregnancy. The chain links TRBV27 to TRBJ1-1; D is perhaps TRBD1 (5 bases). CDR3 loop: CASSPQGVNTEAFF. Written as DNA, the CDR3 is TGTGCCAGCAGTCCCCAGGGCGTGAACACTGAAGCTTTCTTT.